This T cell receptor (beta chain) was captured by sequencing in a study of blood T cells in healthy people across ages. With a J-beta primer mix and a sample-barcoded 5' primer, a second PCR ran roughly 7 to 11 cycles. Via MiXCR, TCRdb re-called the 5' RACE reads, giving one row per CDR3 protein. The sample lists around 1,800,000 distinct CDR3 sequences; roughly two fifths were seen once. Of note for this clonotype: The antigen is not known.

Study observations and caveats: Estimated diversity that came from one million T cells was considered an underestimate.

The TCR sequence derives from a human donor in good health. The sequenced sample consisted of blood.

The CDR3 nucleotides are TGTGCCAGCAGCTTGCCCCGATGGGGCTACACCTTC. Translated, it gives CASSLPRWGYTF. The V and J genes are TRBV7-9 and TRBJ1-2; D is ambiguous. Germline CDR1 SEHNR, CDR2 FQNEAQ (reference sequence). The CDR3 extends over 12 amino acids. Deletions cut 3 bases from V and 8 bases from J, with 10 bases between.